This TCR beta chain stems from a study of T cell clones after liver transplantation. Study-wide context: Draws occurred before transplant, before withdrawal, and after complete or failed withdrawal.

With 4 bases clipped from V and 4 bases from J, the junction kept 9 bases outside the gene matches. This CDR3 has 15 residues. Germline V gene data show CDR1 as KGHSH and CDR2 as LQKENI. Method: immunoSEQ multiplex PCR; TCRdb's copy keeps in-frame clones and lacks some. The sample lists approximately 51,000 clones; about nine tenths were seen once. The sample consisted of CD8+ T cells from blood, taken 12 months after liver transplant. The TCR comes from a human patient who received a liver transplant. Some of the T cells might come from the graft donor. The chain is built from TRBV18 and TRBJ2-7; 8 bases fit TRBD1. Written as DNA, the CDR3 is TGTGCCAGCTCACAAGACATTGGACAGGGATACGAGCAGTACTTC. It is translated as CASSQDIGQGYEQYF. Drawing the rest from reference TRBV18 and TRBJ2-7, the complete variable domain is NAGVMQNPRHLVRRRGQEARLRCSPMKGHSHVYWYRQLPEEGLKFMVYLQKENIIDESGMPKERFSAEFPKEGPSILRIQQVVRGDSAAYFCASSQDIGQGYEQYFGPGTRLTVT.